A selection of T cell receptor beta chains follows, all from one sample in a study of CD8 T cells in Susac syndrome. Each CDR3 protein is one row after TCRdb ran MiXCR on the immunoSEQ multiplex PCR reads. In the table there are about 290,000 distinct CDR3 sequences, 89% of which are singletons. Sequenced: CD8+ T cells from PBMCs. The receptors here all came from a human donor with multiple sclerosis. The CDR3 runs from the conserved cysteine through the conserved F or W. Each record gives: D gene, clone size, V gene, J gene, CDR3 DNA, CDR3 protein. A D gene is named only where the DNA matches it firmly. Clone size is not always given. Where it is, it says once, few, many or a class for expanded clones.

.	.	TRBV29-1	TRBJ2-5	TGCAGCGTGCCCGCCCCAGGCGAGACCCAGTACTTC	CSVPAPGETQYF
.	.	TRBV5-6	TRBJ1-2	TGTGCCAGCAGCGGGGACGGAGATAACTATGGCTACACCTTC	CASSGDGDNYGYTF
.	.	TRBV7-9	TRBJ2-2	TGTGCCAGCAGCAGGGGGTCCGGGGAGCTGTTTTTT	CASSRGSGELFF
.	.	TRBV15	TRBJ1-2	TGTGCCACCAGCAGAGAGTTTTGGTCAGGGGATGGCTACACCTTC	CATSREFWSGDGYTF
.	.	TRBV20-1	TRBJ1-2	TGCAGTGCGCCGAGACAGGATGAGTATGGCTACACCTTC	CSAPRQDEYGYTF
.	.	TRBV9	TRBJ2-7	TGTGCCAGCAGCGAAACAACTGGAGCGGCCGGACGGGAGCAGTACTTC	CASSETTGAAGREQYF
.	.	TRBV3-1	TRBJ2-1	TGTGCCAGCAGCCAACCCCATTTCCAGCGGGCCCCCAATGAGCAGTTCTTC	CASSQPHFQRAPNEQFF
.	.	TRBV6-2/TRBV6-3	TRBJ2-7	TGTGCCAGCAGTTTCTACCACGAGCAGTACTTC	CASSFYHEQYF
TRBD1	.	TRBV27	TRBJ1-1	TGTGCCAGCAGTGTCCTCAGATCAGGGGGGCCGAACACTGAAGCTTTCTTT	CASSVLRSGGPNTEAFF
.	.	TRBV14	TRBJ1-2	TGTGCCAGCAGCCAAGATTCGTGGGACACCTATGGCTACACCTTC	CASSQDSWDTYGYTF
.	.	TRBV4-3	TRBJ1-1	TGCGCCAGCAGCCAACTACGACAGGTCCACACTGAAGCTTTCTTT	CASSQLRQVHTEAFF
.	.	TRBV28	TRBJ1-2	TGTGCCAGCAGGGGACACCGATCTAACTATGGCTACACCTTC	CASRGHRSNYGYTF
.	.	TRBV6-6	TRBJ2-5	TGTGCCAGCAGTTACTCTATAGGAGGGCAAGAGACCCAGTACTTC	CASSYSIGGQETQYF
.	.	TRBV27	TRBJ1-6	TGTGCCAGCAGGCTCCAGGGACGGTTTAATTCACCCCTCCACTTT	CASRLQGRFNSPLHF
.	.	TRBV6-1	TRBJ2-5	TGTGCCAGCAGTGAACAACCTCGGGGGACTGGCGGATATTTGGACCAGTACTTC	CASSEQPRGTGGYLDQYF
TRBD2	.	TRBV5-6	TRBJ2-7	TGTGCCAGCAGCCCCACTAGCGAGGCCTACGAGCAGTACTTC	CASSPTSEAYEQYF
.	.	TRBV19	TRBJ1-6	TGTGCCAGTAGGGGGGGGAATAATTCACCCCTCCACTTT	CASRGGNNSPLHF
.	.	TRBV4-3	TRBJ1-4	TGCGCCAGCAGCCAAGATTACACGGGGCCGGGTAATGAAAAACTGTTTTTT	CASSQDYTGPGNEKLFF
.	.	TRBV11-2	TRBJ2-7	TGTGCCGGCGCCTGGGCAGTAGGCTACGAGCAGTACTTC	CAGAWAVGYEQYF
TRBD1	.	TRBV27	TRBJ2-4	TGTGCCAGCAGTTTCGGGACAGGGGGAGACATTCAGTACTTC	CASSFGTGGDIQYF
TRBD2	.	TRBV6-4	TRBJ2-3	TGTGCCAGCAGTGAAACTAGCGGGGGGGCCACAGATACGCAGTATTTT	CASSETSGGATDTQYF
.	.	TRBV30	TRBJ2-1	TGTGCCTGGAGGGGTCGACAGGAAAACTACAATGAGCAGTTCTTC	CAWRGRQENYNEQFF
.	.	TRBV12-3/TRBV12-4	TRBJ2-3	TGTGCCAGCAGATGGGGGAGGTCGGGAGATACGCAGTATTTT	CASRWGRSGDTQYF
.	few	TRBV6-2/TRBV6-3	TRBJ2-7	TGTGCCAGCAGTTACTCGCGTTCGAGCTCCTACGAGCAGTACTTC	CASSYSRSSSYEQYF
.	.	TRBV4-1	TRBJ2-7	TGCGCCAGCAGCCAGTCGACAGGCTTCTCCTACGAGCAGTACTTC	CASSQSTGFSYEQYF
.	.	TRBV12-3/TRBV12-4	TRBJ1-4	TGTGCCAGCACTCCGGGACGGATCAATGAAAAACTGTTTTTT	CASTPGRINEKLFF
.	.	TRBV12-3/TRBV12-4	TRBJ2-1	TGTGCCACTGGGGACTTCAATGAGCAGTTCTTC	CATGDFNEQFF
TRBD2	.	TRBV23-1	TRBJ2-7	TGCGCCAGCAGTCAAGATACGGGAGGCCCCTCCTACGAGCAGTACTTC	CASSQDTGGPSYEQYF
.	once	TRBV27	TRBJ2-1	TGTGCCAGCAGCGGGCCGGGCCGGGCCTACAATGAGCAGTTCTTC	CASSGPGRAYNEQFF
.	.	TRBV20-1	TRBJ2-2	TGCAGTGTACCAACGTTGAACACCGGGGAGCTGTTTTTT	CSVPTLNTGELFF
TRBD2	.	TRBV5-5	TRBJ2-3	TGTGCCAGCAGCTATCTAGCCCGAACTAGCGAGCGCACAGATACGCAGTATTTT	CASSYLARTSERTDTQYF
TRBD2	.	TRBV2	TRBJ2-7	TGTGCCAGCACGGGGGGTATGGGACTAGCGAACTTTTACGAGCAGTACTTC	CASTGGMGLANFYEQYF
.	.	TRBV4-3	TRBJ1-1	TGCGCCAGCAGCCAAGATCATGGGAGGGAGGGAGACACTGAAGCTTTCTTT	CASSQDHGREGDTEAFF
.	.	TRBV6-2/TRBV6-3	TRBJ2-2	TGTGCCAGCAGTTACGATTGGGAGCTGTTTTTT	CASSYDWELFF
.	.	TRBV12-3/TRBV12-4	TRBJ1-1	TGTGCCAGCAGTTTCCGGGACATTGAAGCTTTCTTT	CASSFRDIEAFF
.	.	TRBV27	TRBJ2-1	TGTGCCAGCAGTTTCCCGGGACCATACAATGAGCAGTTCTTC	CASSFPGPYNEQFF
TRBD2	.	TRBV2	TRBJ2-4	TGTGCCAGCAGCGGGGGACTAGCGGGAGTAGCCAAAAACATTCAGTACTTC	CASSGGLAGVAKNIQYF
TRBD2	.	TRBV29-1	TRBJ2-7	TGCAGCGTGCGACTAGCGGCCTACGAGCAGTACTTC	CSVRLAAYEQYF
TRBD1	.	TRBV19	TRBJ1-2	TGTGCCAGTAGTATTCCGACAGGGGTATATGGCTACACCTTC	CASSIPTGVYGYTF
.	.	TRBV13	TRBJ2-7	TGTGCCAGCAGCCTTCGGGCGGGATCCCGCATCGAGCAGTACTTC	CASSLRAGSRIEQYF
.	.	TRBV12-3/TRBV12-4	TRBJ2-2	.	CASSTSAGPTNTGELFF
.	.	TRBV28	TRBJ2-7	TGTGCCAGCAGCGTCGACGGTCATGGCGAGCAGTACTTC	CASSVDGHGEQYF
.	.	TRBV29-1	TRBJ1-2	TGCAGCGTTGTCCACAGCCCTTATGGCTACACCTTC	CSVVHSPYGYTF
TRBD1	.	TRBV18	TRBJ2-7	TGTGCCAGCTCCCCGACCACGGGACAGGCATCCTACGGGCAGTACTTC	CASSPTTGQASYGQYF
TRBD2	.	TRBV7-8	TRBJ2-7	TGTGCCAGCAGCTTACTTGGGGGAGGGAGCTCCTACGAGCAGTACTTC	CASSLLGGGSSYEQYF
.	.	TRBV24-1	TRBJ2-2	TGTGCCACCGGGGACCAGTCGGGTGCCGGGGAGCTGTTTTTT	CATGDQSGAGELFF
TRBD1	.	TRBV19	TRBJ1-1	TGTGCCAGTAGTATGAATCAGGGGGGCACTGAAGCTTTCTTT	CASSMNQGGTEAFF
TRBD2	.	TRBV20-1	TRBJ2-3	TGCAGTGGGCCGGGACTAGCGGGAGTAGATACGCAGTATTTT	CSGPGLAGVDTQYF
TRBD2	.	TRBV5-1	TRBJ2-7	TGCGCCAGCAGCTTGGACGGACTAGTTTCGGGGGAGCAGTACTTC	CASSLDGLVSGEQYF
TRBD1	few	TRBV2	TRBJ2-7	TGTGCCAGCAGTGAAACGGGACAGGGCTCCTACGAGCAGTACTTC	CASSETGQGSYEQYF
.	.	TRBV20-1	TRBJ2-7	TGCAGTTTCGGGGGGCATTGGGGCGAGCAGTACTTC	CSFGGHWGEQYF
.	few	TRBV4-3	TRBJ1-5	TGCGCCAGCAGCCCAGACAGTTATCAGCCCCAGCATTTT	CASSPDSYQPQHF
TRBD2	.	TRBV2	TRBJ2-1	TGTGCCAGCAGTGATCCAGCGGGGGGGCCCCATGAGCAGTTCTTC	CASSDPAGGPHEQFF
.	.	TRBV12-3/TRBV12-4	TRBJ1-5	TGTGCCAGCAGTCAGGACGGAATCAATCAGCCCCAGCATTTT	CASSQDGINQPQHF
TRBD2	.	TRBV19	TRBJ2-1	TGTGCCAGTAGTATTCAAGCGGGAGCCAGTGAGCAGTTCTTC	CASSIQAGASEQFF
.	.	TRBV12-5	TRBJ1-3	TGTGCTAGTGCCCGCAGCTCTGGAAACACCATATATTTT	CASARSSGNTIYF
.	.	TRBV14	TRBJ2-7	TGTGCCAGCAGCCAAGATCGAGGGAGAGGGTCCTACGAGCAGTACTTC	CASSQDRGRGSYEQYF